The next 30 T cell receptor beta chains were all read from a single sample in a study of blood T cell repertoires in COVID-19. Sequencing was performed with immunoSEQ multiplex PCR; in TCRdb, only in-frame clones are kept and a portion is missing. The table shows 170,000 or so clones, with more than 75% occurring only once. The sequencing sample was made of peripheral blood. The origin of the receptors is a man between 60 and 75 years old with COVID-19, enrolled during active disease.

CDR3 DNA sequence: TGCGCCAGCAGCTTTGAGGATTACTTATATGGCTACACCTTC. It specifies CASSFEDYLYGYTF. This rearrangement joins TRBV5-1 to TRBJ1-2; no clear D gene. Germline V gives CDR1 SGHRS, CDR2 YFSETQ. V dropped 2 bases and J dropped 5 bases, with 13 bases sitting between them. This CDR3 has 14 amino acids.

This clone was seen once. This chain's CDR3 is CATSEEGQAHEKLFF. DNA of the CDR3: TGTGCCACCAGTGAGGAGGGACAGGCCCATGAAAAACTGTTTTTT. This rearrangement joins TRBV24-1 to TRBJ1-4, with TRBD1 identical over 8 bases. Germline assignment: CDR1 KGHDR and CDR2 SFDVKD. The CDR3 length is 15 residues. Unmatched junction bases numbered 6, after V lost 4 bases and J lost 6 bases.

The table lists this clone with a few counts. This chain connects TRBV5-5 to TRBJ1-5; 7 bases agree with TRBD1. This CDR3 comprises 14 residues. CDR1 is SGHKS, CDR2 YYEKEE, per germline (reference sequence). The V segment lost 4 bases and the J segment 8 bases; nucleotides outside the gene matches: 9. CDR3 in DNA: TGTGCCAGCAGCCCACGGACAGGATGGGAGCCCCAGCATTTT. Its translation: CASSPRTGWEPQHF.

This clone has just a few counts. This rearrangement joins TRBV9 to TRBJ2-7, with D maybe TRBD2 (5 bases). The germline gives CDR1 SGDLS, CDR2 YYNGEE. Trimming removed 4 bases at V and 3 bases at J, with 8 bases between. This CDR3 is built from 12 residues. The CDR3 DNA sequence: TGTGCCAGCAGCCGGAGGAACTACGAGCAGTACTTC. It translates to CASSRRNYEQYF.

The chain combines TRBV5-8 with TRBJ2-5; the match to TRBD1 covers 10 bases. The trim removed 5 bases at V and 5 bases at J, leaving 6 bases unmatched. CDR1 and CDR2 from the germline V gene are SGHTS and YDEGEE. This CDR3 contains 14 residues. The chain's CDR3 is CASRPGQGRETQYF. CDR3 nucleotides: TGTGCCAGCAGACCGGGACAGGGGCGGGAGACCCAGTACTTC.

This clone has just one count. V usage is TRBV2 and J usage is TRBJ1-5; D remains unclear. The CDR3 is 14 amino acids. The V gene lost 4 bases and the J gene lost 3 bases, with 10 bases spanning the gap. CDR1 and CDR2 (germline): SNHLY, FYNNEI. In DNA form, the CDR3 reads TGTGCCAGCAGTGTACAGAGGGCCAATCAGCCCCAGCATTTT. This translates into CASSVQRANQPQHF. Complete variable domain (other parts from reference TRBV2 and TRBJ1-5): EPEVTQTPSHQVTQMGQEVILRCVPISNHLYFYWYRQILGQKVEFLVSFYNNEISEKSEIFDDQFSVERPDGSNFTLKIRSTKLEDSAMYFCASSVQRANQPQHFGDGTRLSIL.

This rearrangement joins TRBV2 to TRBJ2-5; D might be TRBD2 (6 bases). Deletions cut 3 bases from V and 4 bases from J, with 15 bases between. Germline CDR1 SNHLY, CDR2 FYNNEI. This CDR3 is 15 amino acids long. CDR3 in DNA: TGTGCCAGCAGTGACTCGGGAGTGGGAGCAGAGACCCAGTACTTC. Protein: CASSDSGVGAETQYF.

The chain uses TRBV28 and TRBJ2-7; 7 bases match TRBD1. Germline values: CDR1 MDHEN, CDR2 SYDVKM. The CDR3 has 14 residues. The V gene end was trimmed by 7 bases and the J gene end by 4 bases; junction bases not matched to a gene: 10. CDR3 bases: TGTGCCAGCATCCGACAGGGACCATTTTACGAGCAGTACTTC. This codes for CASIRQGPFYEQYF.

The chain uses TRBV27 and TRBJ2-2, with 8 nucleotides matching TRBD2. Germline trimming cut 5 bases from V and 5 bases from J; bases unmatched to any gene: 13. Germline lookup yields CDR1 MNHEY and CDR2 SMNVEV (reference sequence). The CDR3 has 17 residues. The CDR3 spells CASSPRLSGSGTGELFF. CDR3 DNA: TGTGCCAGCAGTCCCCGACTGAGCGGGAGTGGTACCGGGGAGCTGTTTTTT.

This rearrangement joins TRBV19 to TRBJ1-4; 8 nucleotides agree with TRBD1. The V gene's germline CDR1 is LNHDA and CDR2 SQIVND (reference sequence). V shed 5 bases, J shed 6 bases, and the junction held 8 bases outside the gene matches. This CDR3 comprises 15 residues. CDR3 sequence: CASSLTGVSYEKLFF. As DNA, the CDR3 is TGTGCCAGTAGTCTGACAGGGGTTTCGTATGAAAAACTGTTTTTT.

CDR3 loop: CATSDLGVTDTQYF. DNA of the CDR3: TGTGCCACCAGTGATTTAGGGGTCACAGATACGCAGTATTTT. The gene calls are TRBV24-1 and TRBJ2-3; TRBD1 might be the D (5 bases). This CDR3 is built from 14 residues. Trimming shortened V by 1 base and J by 2 bases, and 6 bases separated the two germline ends. Looked up from germline, CDR1 is KGHDR and CDR2 is SFDVKD.

The chain recombines TRBV30 with TRBJ2-1; D is ambiguous. V lost 4 bases and J lost 8, with 15 bases in between. CDR1 is GTSNPN, CDR2 SVGIG, per germline (reference sequence). This CDR3 is 13 amino acids long. This CDR3 is CAWKKEWYDEQFF. Here the CDR3 DNA reads TGTGCCTGGAAGAAGGAGTGGTATGATGAGCAGTTCTTC.

The chain couples TRBV27 to TRBJ2-2, with TRBD2 identical over 8 bases. Trimming cost V 2 bases and J 0 bases; bases outside gene matches: 8. This CDR3 is 18 amino acids long. Germline V gives CDR1 MNHEY, CDR2 SMNVEV (reference sequence). The CDR3 here is CASSLGAPGGANTGELFF. DNA of the CDR3: TGTGCCAGCAGTTTAGGGGCCCCCGGGGGGGCGAACACCGGGGAGCTGTTTTTT.

This chain connects TRBV11-2 to TRBJ2-7, with TRBD2 identical over 10 bases. Per the germline V gene, CDR1 is SGHAT and CDR2 is FQNNGV. The V and J ends lost 5 bases and 6 bases, in that order; junction bases with no gene match: 4. This CDR3 region has 13 residues. DNA of the CDR3: TGTGCCAGCAGCCCTAGCGGGAGCACCGAGCAGTACTTC. Amino acids: CASSPSGSTEQYF.

DNA of the CDR3: TGCAGCGTCCGGGGACTAGCGGGAGTGGGAGAGACCCAGTACTTC. As protein: CSVRGLAGVGETQYF. The chain links TRBV29-1 to TRBJ2-5; the match to TRBD2 covers 14 bases. CDR3 length: 15 amino acids. CDR1 SQVTM and CDR2 ANQGSEA come from the germline V gene. Germline trimming cut 6 bases from V and 4 bases from J; bases unmatched to any gene: 7.

CDR3 DNA: TGTGCCAGCAGGGTGAGTCTGAACACTGAAGCTTTCTTT. Translation gives CASRVSLNTEAFF. The chain links TRBV11-1 to TRBJ1-1, with no clear D. This CDR3 spans 13 amino acids. Trimming took 6 bases from V and 0 from J, leaving 8 bases between them. Germline CDR1 and CDR2: SGHAT and FQDESV (reference sequence).

The rearrangement uses TRBV7-9 and TRBJ2-3; 14 nucleotides match TRBD2. Looked up from germline, CDR1 is SEHNR and CDR2 is FQNEAQ (reference sequence). V was clipped by 5 bases and J by 4 bases; unmatched bases: 5. The CDR3 is made up of 16 amino acids. The CDR3 is CASSPGLAGVADTQYF. DNA for the CDR3: TGTGCCAGCAGCCCGGGACTAGCGGGGGTTGCAGATACGCAGTATTTT.

The J gene is TRBJ1-5, the V gene TRBV28; a weak D match, TRBD1 (5 bases). Germline V gene lookup returns CDR1 MDHEN and CDR2 SYDVKM. With 7 bases removed from V and 3 bases from J, the gap between germline ends came to 10 bases. The CDR3 consists of 13 residues. CDR3 nucleotide sequence: TGTGCCAGCATGACAGTTACCAATCAGCCCCAGCATTTT. Its protein product is CASMTVTNQPQHF.

The V gene is TRBV11-2, the J gene TRBJ2-7; the D gene is possibly TRBD1 (6 bases). The CDR3 spans 16 residues. Germline V CDR1 and CDR2: SGHAT, FQNNGV. The V end lost 0 bases, the J end lost 3 bases, and 15 bases lay between the germline ends. CDR3: CASSLEFGGAVYEQYF. CDR3 nucleotide sequence: TGTGCCAGCAGCTTAGAATTTGGGGGCGCTGTCTACGAGCAGTACTTC.

The V gene is TRBV18, the J gene TRBJ2-1; unclear D gene. This CDR3 is built from 16 residues. The V gene lost 0 bases and the J gene lost 1 base, with 10 bases spanning the gap. CDR1 KGHSH and CDR2 LQKENI come from the germline V gene. The CDR3 region is CASSPPVTPSYNEQFF. The DNA of the CDR3 is TGTGCCAGCTCACCACCGGTCACACCATCCTACAATGAGCAGTTCTTC.

V and J are TRBV6-2 or TRBV6-3 and TRBJ1-1; the match to TRBD1 covers 8 bases. The CDR3 has 14 residues. The V and J ends lost 4 bases and 7 bases, in that order; junction bases with no gene match: 8. CDR1 is MNHEY, CDR2 SVGEGT, per germline. CDR3 residues: CASSSRTGRIEAFF. CDR3 sequence (DNA): TGTGCCAGCAGTTCCCGGACAGGGCGGATTGAAGCTTTCTTT.

Concerning this clone: A junction end diverges from the germline sequence, so it may reflect a read error. This sequence joins TRBV7-7 and TRBJ2-7, with D tentatively TRBD2 (6 bases). The CDR3 is made up of 15 amino acids. Germline assignment: CDR1 SSHAT and CDR2 FNYEAQ (reference sequence). In nucleotides, the CDR3 is TGTGCTAGCAGCTCCAAGCGGGCGGGCCCCTACGAGCAGTACTTC. Its protein product is CASSSKRAGPYEQYF.

The rearrangement uses TRBV15 and TRBJ1-5, with a weak D call TRBD1 (6 bases). V was shortened by 0 bases and J by 0 bases, with 9 bases between the two germline ends. The CDR3 sequence is 16 residues long. The V gene's germline CDR1 is LNHNV and CDR2 YYDKDF (reference sequence). Here the CDR3 reads CATSRDRGNSNQPQHF. CDR3 nucleotide sequence: TGTGCCACCAGCAGAGATAGGGGGAATAGCAATCAGCCCCAGCATTTT.

This chain uses TRBV3-1 (or the pseudogene TRBV3-2) with TRBJ2-7; 9 bases map to TRBD2. CDR1 is LGHDT, CDR2 YNNKEL, per germline (reference sequence). V lost 2 bases, J lost 0 bases, and 5 bases stayed unmatched. The CDR3 is made up of 16 amino acids. CDR3 residues: CASSQKLAGASYEQYF. In DNA form, the CDR3 reads TGTGCCAGCAGCCAAAAATTAGCGGGAGCCTCCTACGAGCAGTACTTC.

Turning to this clone: The sample carries other DNA sequences with the same CDR3. The chain couples TRBV19 to TRBJ2-3, with TRBD2 matching over 9 bases. V was clipped by 11 bases and J by 5 bases; unmatched bases: 5. Germline V gene sequence: CDR1 LNHDA, CDR2 SQIVND (reference sequence). The CDR3 is 12 amino acids. CDR3 in DNA: TGTGCCTCCGGCGGGGGGGTAGATACGCAGTATTTT. The encoded protein is CASGGGVDTQYF.

Remarks on this clone: Distinct nucleotide sequences in the sample also encode this CDR3. V gene TRBV7-3 combines with J gene TRBJ2-5; the D gene is possibly TRBD1 (6 bases). Germline assignment: CDR1 SGHTA and CDR2 FQGTGA. V lost 5 bases to trimming and J lost 1 base, with 14 bases between them. The CDR3 spans 15 residues. For the CDR3, the DNA is TGTGCCAGCAGCCAAGGGGGTCGGACCCAAGAGACCCAGTACTTC. Translation: CASSQGGRTQETQYF. Full variable domain (missing parts from reference TRBV7-3 and TRBJ2-5): GAGVSQTPSNKVTEKGKYVELRCDPISGHTALYWYRQSLGQGPEFLIYFQGTGAADDSGLPNDRFFAVRPEGSVSTLKIQRTERGDSAVYLCASSQGGRTQETQYFGPGTRLLVL.

The chain is built from TRBV5-6 and TRBJ1-2; D gene uncertain. Deletions cut 3 bases from V and 4 bases from J, with 7 bases between. The length of the CDR3 is 12 residues. CDR1 is SGHDT, CDR2 YYEEEE, per germline. CDR3 coding DNA: TGTGCCAGCAGCTCTAACAGCTATGGCTACACCTTC. Translating it yields CASSSNSYGYTF. Together with reference TRBV5-6 and TRBJ1-2, the CDR3 gives the full variable domain: DAGVTQSPTHLIKTRGQQVTLRCSPKSGHDTVSWYQQALGQGPQFIFQYYEEEERQRGNFPDRFSGHQFPNYSSELNVNALLLGDSALYLCASSSNSYGYTFGSGTRLTVV.

This chain's CDR3 is CSVLIPGNSPLHF. In DNA, the CDR3 is TGCAGCGTTCTGATCCCAGGGAATTCACCCCTCCACTTT. The chain has TRBV29-1 and TRBJ1-6, with D possibly being TRBD1 (5 bases). There are 13 residues in the CDR3. Per germline, CDR1 SQVTM and CDR2 ANQGSEA. V dropped 5 bases and J dropped 7 bases, with 12 bases sitting between them.

The V call is TRBV15, the J call TRBJ2-2; 8 positions match TRBD2. The length of the CDR3 is 16 residues. V trimming: 2 bases; J trimming: 3 bases; junction bases outside the gene matches: 5. CDR1 and CDR2 (germline): LNHNV, YYDKDF (reference sequence). CDR3 in amino acids: CATSRSRGGYTGELFF. The CDR3 nucleotides are TGTGCCACCAGCAGATCCCGGGGGGGGTACACCGGGGAGCTGTTTTTT.

V is TRBV5-4 and J is TRBJ2-5; D is undetermined. CDR3 length: 14 residues. Looked up from germline, CDR1 is SGHNT and CDR2 is YYREEE (reference sequence). Trimming pared 0 bases from V and 1 base from J, leaving 7 bases between. CDR3 amino acids: CASSLVGFQETQYF. The CDR3 bases are TGTGCCAGCAGCTTGGTCGGTTTCCAAGAGACCCAGTACTTC. Based on the CDR3 plus reference TRBV5-4 and TRBJ2-5, the full variable domain is ETGVTQSPTHLIKTRGQQVTLRCSSQSGHNTVSWYQQALGQGPQFIFQYYREEENGRGNFPPRFSGLQFPNYSSELNVNALELDDSALYLCASSLVGFQETQYFGPGTRLLVL.